This passage covers 26 T cell receptor beta chains from one sample sequenced in a study of memory CD4+ T cells and cytomegalovirus serostatus. The sort gate was single viable CD3+CD4+CD8-CD45RO+ cells for memory CD4+ T cells. Method: immunoSEQ multiplex PCR; TCRdb's copy keeps in-frame clones and lacks some. The sample includes about 50,000 clones, 82% of them seen just once. Sequencing input: memory CD4+ T cells from blood. The source of these receptors is an adult in good health and CMV-seronegative.

The chain employs TRBV10-3 and TRBJ2-1; 8 bases align to TRBD1. J gave up 7 bases and V 3 bases, and 11 bases lay outside the gene matches. The CDR3 spans 16 residues. Germline loops: CDR1 ENHRY, CDR2 SYGVKD. Here the CDR3 reads CAISDSTTGVLNEQFF. As DNA, the CDR3 is TGTGCCATCAGTGATTCGACGACAGGGGTCCTGAATGAGCAGTTCTTC.

This chain uses TRBV29-1 with TRBJ2-7; the D gene is possibly TRBD1 (7 bases). With 1 base removed from V and 6 bases from J, the gap between germline ends came to 19 bases. The CDR3 is 15 residues long. CDR1 SQVTM and CDR2 ANQGSEA come from the germline V gene. The chain's CDR3 is CSVEGGSGGGREQYF. The CDR3 bases are TGCAGCGTTGAAGGGGGGTCAGGGGGAGGTCGCGAGCAGTACTTC.

The J gene is TRBJ2-2, the V gene TRBV4-1; D possibly uses TRBD1 or TRBD2 (5 bases each). V lost 6 bases, J lost 0 bases, and 17 bases lay in between. Germline V gives CDR1 MGHRA, CDR2 YSYEKL. The CDR3 sequence is 17 residues long. In DNA form, the CDR3 reads TGCGCCAGCAGGCTCCTCGCCGGGACGGCGAACACCGGGGAGCTGTTTTTT. It specifies CASRLLAGTANTGELFF.

The V call is TRBV10-3, the J call TRBJ1-2; TRBD1 aligns across 7 bases. The germline V gene encodes CDR1 ENHRY and CDR2 SYGVKD. The CDR3 runs to 15 residues. With 3 bases clipped from V and 5 bases from J, the junction kept 9 bases outside the gene matches. CDR3 region: CAISDSRGVEYGYTF. The CDR3 DNA is TGTGCCATCAGTGACTCCAGGGGGGTCGAATATGGCTACACCTTC.

The chain has TRBV11-3 and TRBJ1-1; no firm D call. V was shortened by 5 bases and J by 2 bases, with 9 bases between the two germline ends. Germline assignment: CDR1 SGHNT and CDR2 YENEEA. This CDR3 spans 13 amino acids. The CDR3: CASSLRFNTEAFF. In nucleotides, the CDR3 is TGTGCCAGCAGCCTCAGGTTTAACACTGAAGCTTTCTTT. The full variable domain, its missing parts supplied by reference TRBV11-3 and TRBJ1-1, is EAGVVQSPRYKIIEKKQPVAFWCNPISGHNTLYWYLQNLGQGPELLIRYENEEAVDDSQLPKDRFSAERLKGVDSTLKIQPAELGDSAVYLCASSLRFNTEAFFGQGTRLTVV.

This clone has a handful of counts. A junction boundary mismatches the germline segment, possibly from a read error. The chain carries TRBV12-5 and TRBJ1-2, with D unresolved. There are 14 residues in the CDR3. The germline gives CDR1 LGHNT, CDR2 FRNRAP. CDR3 region: CASGLSIGMGNVFF. In DNA form, the CDR3 reads TGTGCTAGTGGTTTAAGCATAGGGATGGGAAACGTCTTCTTC.

This rearrangement joins TRBV18 to TRBJ2-5; TRBD1 aligns across 9 bases. CDR1 and CDR2 from the germline V gene are KGHSH and LQKENI. The CDR3 spans 15 residues. J lost 5 bases, V lost 4 bases, and 8 bases had no gene match. The DNA of the CDR3 is TGTGCCAGCTCACAAAACAAACAGGGGGCTGAGACCCAGTACTTC. It translates to CASSQNKQGAETQYF. Full variable domain (rest looked up from reference TRBV18 and TRBJ2-5): NAGVMQNPRHLVRRRGQEARLRCSPMKGHSHVYWYRQLPEEGLKFMVYLQKENIIDESGMPKERFSAEFPKEGPSILRIQQVVRGDSAAYFCASSQNKQGAETQYFGPGTRLLVL.

This chain links TRBV7-2 with TRBJ1-5; D remains ambiguous. Germline-derived CDR1 and CDR2 are SGHTA and FQGNSA. The CDR3 is 14 amino acids. Trimming cost V 4 bases and J 4 bases, with 11 bases left between them. This CDR3 is CASSSRTDNQPQHF. The CDR3 DNA sequence: TGTGCCAGCAGCTCCCGGACGGATAATCAGCCCCAGCATTTT.

The V and J genes are TRBV7-8 and TRBJ2-7, with D possibly being TRBD1 or TRBD2 (5 bases each). Germline V CDR1 and CDR2: SGHVS, FQNEAQ. This CDR3 is built from 17 residues. V shed 7 bases and J shed 3 bases, with 25 bases lying between them. The DNA of the CDR3 is TGTGCCAGCACCCCGGGACCGGATAACAAACGTTACTACGAGCAGTACTTC. It encodes CASTPGPDNKRYYEQYF.

The chain couples TRBV4-2 to TRBJ1-5; 7 bases line up with TRBD1. Germline values: CDR1 LGHNA, CDR2 YNFKEQ. Trimming cost V 0 bases and J 6 bases; bases outside gene matches: 5. The CDR3 has 15 residues. This chain's CDR3 is CASSQDATGFQPQHF. In DNA form, the CDR3 reads TGTGCCAGCAGCCAAGACGCGACAGGGTTTCAGCCCCAGCATTTT.

J is TRBJ2-7 and V is TRBV5-6, with 12 bases that match TRBD1. From germline, CDR1 is SGHDT and CDR2 YYEEEE. The CDR3 has 19 residues. V dropped 4 bases and J dropped 1; count of bases not matched to a gene: 15. The CDR3 DNA sequence: TGTGCCAGCAGCATGGGGACAGGGGGCGGAGGTTGGAGGTCCTACGAGCAGTACTTC. Its translation: CASSMGTGGGGWRSYEQYF.

This clone was counted between two and nine times. The CDR3 region is CASQGFRGREAFF. The CDR3 DNA is TGTGCCAGCCAGGGGTTTCGAGGGCGGGAAGCTTTCTTT. This chain links TRBV2 with TRBJ1-1, with D tentatively TRBD1 (6 bases). V lost 8 bases, J lost 8 bases, and 18 bases lay in between. CDR1 is SNHLY and CDR2 is FYNNEI in the germline V gene. The CDR3 sequence is 13 residues long.

The chain recombines TRBV7-6 with TRBJ2-2; D is possibly TRBD1 (5 bases). Germline CDR1 reads SGHVS; CDR2 reads FNYEAQ. This CDR3 contains 15 residues. The V end was cut by 2 bases, the J end by 1 base, with 8 bases between. The CDR3 loop is CASSLTQGNTGELFF. The CDR3 DNA follows: TGTGCCAGCAGCTTAACTCAGGGGAACACCGGGGAGCTGTTTTTT.

The chain has TRBV19 and TRBJ1-1; D gene uncertain. CDR3 size: 14 residues. V was trimmed by 4 bases and J by 0 bases, leaving 9 bases between them. Germline V lookup: CDR1 LNHDA, CDR2 SQIVND (reference sequence). CDR3 loop: CASSTTEMNTEAFF. DNA of the CDR3: TGTGCCAGTAGTACCACGGAGATGAACACTGAAGCTTTCTTT.

The chain links TRBV19 to TRBJ2-2, with 9 bases aligning to TRBD1. The V and J ends lost 2 bases and 0 bases, in that order; junction bases with no gene match: 1. The CDR3 length is 16 residues. The germline CDR1 and CDR2 sequences are LNHDA and SQIVND (reference sequence). The CDR3 protein is CASSINRGPNTGELFF. The DNA for the CDR3 is TGTGCCAGTAGTATAAACAGGGGGCCGAACACCGGGGAGCTGTTTTTT.

The chain uses TRBV10-3 and TRBJ1-6; D may be TRBD1 (5 bases). CDR1 is ENHRY, CDR2 SYGVKD, per germline. The CDR3 sequence is 16 residues long. V was trimmed by 6 bases and J by 3 bases, leaving 15 bases between them. The CDR3 nucleotides are TGTGCCATCAGGAGCGGGGCGCTCTTCTATAATTCACCCCTCCACTTT. Translated: CAIRSGALFYNSPLHF.

V is TRBV7-9 and J is TRBJ2-3; 9 nucleotides align to TRBD2. From germline, CDR1 is SEHNR and CDR2 FQNEAQ (reference sequence). With 4 bases clipped from V and 1 base from J, the junction kept 9 bases outside the gene matches. This CDR3 is 17 amino acids long. The CDR3 is CASSSVSVAGGTDTQYF. CDR3 sequence (DNA): TGTGCCAGCAGCTCGGTGTCGGTAGCGGGGGGCACAGATACGCAGTATTTT.

This clone was counted once. The chain recombines TRBV5-6 with TRBJ2-2; perhaps TRBD2 as D (6 bases). The germline CDR1 and CDR2 sequences are SGHDT and YYEEEE. Trimming cost V 6 bases and J 4 bases, with 19 bases left between them. CDR3 length: 16 amino acids. The DNA for the CDR3 is TGTGCCAGCATTCCTTGGGGGGATAGAAGCACCGGGGAGCTGTTTTTT. Protein sequence: CASIPWGDRSTGELFF.

The rearrangement uses TRBV27 and TRBJ2-5; 10 bases match TRBD1. The CDR3 loop spans 13 amino acids. V trimming: 11 bases; J trimming: 1 base; junction bases outside the gene matches: 4. Germline lookup yields CDR1 MNHEY and CDR2 SMNVEV (reference sequence). The CDR3 bases are TGTGCCCTAAGGGACAGGGGCCAAGAGACCCAGTACTTC. Its translation is CALRDRGQETQYF.

As concerns this clone: One junction end disagrees with the germline gene, perhaps due to a read error. The chain links TRBV2 to TRBJ2-3; 9 positions match TRBD1. In germline, CDR1 is SNHLY, CDR2 FYNNEI. This CDR3 spans 16 amino acids. CDR3 in amino acids: CASSQAAGQGQGTQYF. DNA for the CDR3: TGTGCCAGCAGTCAAGCAGCGGGACAGGGTCAGGGTACGCAGTATTTT.

The rearrangement links TRBV5-1 to TRBJ2-5, with TRBD1 matching 10 bases. The germline V gene has CDR1 SGHRS and CDR2 YFSETQ. The CDR3 is 14 amino acids. J lost 5 bases, V lost 4 bases, and 5 bases had no gene match. CDR3 sequence (DNA): TGCGCCAGCAGCCCGATGGGACAGGGGGAGACCCAGTACTTC. The encoded protein is CASSPMGQGETQYF.

The chain carries TRBV20-1 and TRBJ1-4; D ambiguous. The length of the CDR3 is 11 residues. Germline assignment: CDR1 DFQATT and CDR2 SNEGSKA (reference sequence). The V end was cut by 1 base, the J end by 8 bases, with 5 bases between. CDR3 nucleotides: TGCAGTGCTAGAGCGGGGGAAAAACTGTTTTTT. It translates to CSARAGEKLFF.

Comment on this clone: Distinct nucleotide sequences in the sample also encode this CDR3. This rearrangement joins TRBV5-6 to TRBJ2-7; D is unclear. The length of the CDR3 is 12 residues. The ends were cut back, 0 bases at V and 2 bases at J, with 3 bases in the middle. From germline, CDR1 is SGHDT and CDR2 YYEEEE. The DNA of the CDR3 is TGTGCCAGCAGCTTGGGGGCCTACGAGCAGTACTTC. Translating it yields CASSLGAYEQYF.

A single count supports this clone. The chain combines TRBV7-2 with TRBJ2-5; 9 nucleotides agree with TRBD2. The CDR3 has 15 amino acids. V was clipped by 5 bases and J by 5 bases; unmatched bases: 9. Germline-derived CDR1 and CDR2 are SGHTA and FQGNSA. CDR3 DNA: TGTGCCAGCAGCGCTGCGGGACTAGCAGGGGAGACCCAGTACTTC. This translates into CASSAAGLAGETQYF.

The chain combines TRBV29-1 with TRBJ1-4, with a weak D call TRBD1 (6 bases). Germline V gene data show CDR1 as SQVTM and CDR2 as ANQGSEA. V was shortened by 6 bases and J by 10 bases, with 18 bases between the two germline ends. The CDR3 length is 13 residues. CDR3 amino acids: CSVWETGLGKLFF. Here the CDR3 DNA reads TGCAGCGTCTGGGAAACAGGGTTGGGAAAACTGTTTTTT.

The J gene is TRBJ2-7, the V gene TRBV9; the D gene is possibly TRBD2 (6 bases). The germline gives CDR1 SGDLS, CDR2 YYNGEE. CDR3 length: 15 amino acids. V was trimmed by 0 bases and J by 3 bases, leaving 13 bases between them. The CDR3 sequence: CASSVGAGPIYEQYF. The CDR3 region has the DNA TGTGCCAGCAGCGTAGGTGCGGGACCCATCTACGAGCAGTACTTC.